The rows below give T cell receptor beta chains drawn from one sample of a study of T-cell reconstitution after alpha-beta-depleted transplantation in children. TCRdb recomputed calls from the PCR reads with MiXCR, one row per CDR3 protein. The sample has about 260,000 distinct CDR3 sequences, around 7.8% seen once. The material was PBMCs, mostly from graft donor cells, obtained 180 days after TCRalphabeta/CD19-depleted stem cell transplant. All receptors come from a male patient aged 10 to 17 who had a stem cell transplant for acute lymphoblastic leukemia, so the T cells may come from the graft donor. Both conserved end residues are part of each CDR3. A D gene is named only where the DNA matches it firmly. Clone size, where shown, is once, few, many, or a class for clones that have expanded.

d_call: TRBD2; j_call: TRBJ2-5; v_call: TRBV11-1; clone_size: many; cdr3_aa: CASSLGGLAGYETQYF; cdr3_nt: TGTGCCAGCAGCTTAGGCGGACTAGCGGGGTACGAGACCCAGTACTTC
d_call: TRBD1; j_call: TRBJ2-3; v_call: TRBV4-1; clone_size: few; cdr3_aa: CASRFSGTGETDTQYF; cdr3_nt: TGCGCCAGCAGATTTTCCGGGACAGGGGAAACAGATACGCAGTATTTT
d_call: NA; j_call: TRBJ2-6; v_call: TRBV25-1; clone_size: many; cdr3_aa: CASSGALSPGANVLTF; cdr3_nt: TGTGCCAGCAGTGGGGCGCTTAGCCCTGGGGCCAACGTCCTGACTTTC
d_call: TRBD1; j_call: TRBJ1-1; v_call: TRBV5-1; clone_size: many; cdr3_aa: CASSPQGAPPEAFF; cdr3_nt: TGCGCCAGCAGCCCACAGGGGGCCCCGCCTGAAGCTTTCTTT
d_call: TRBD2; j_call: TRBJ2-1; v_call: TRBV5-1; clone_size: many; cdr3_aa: CASSSTSLLAGSYNEQFF; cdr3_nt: TGCGCCAGCAGCAGTACCAGCCTTCTAGCGGGGTCCTACAATGAGCAGTTCTTC
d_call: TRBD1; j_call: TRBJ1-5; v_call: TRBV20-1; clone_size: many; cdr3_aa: CSARTGGNQPQHF; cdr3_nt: TGCAGTGCTAGGACAGGGGGCAATCAGCCCCAGCATTTT
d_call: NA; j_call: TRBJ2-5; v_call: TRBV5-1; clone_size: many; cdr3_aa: CASSLMYQETQYF; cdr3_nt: TGCGCCAGCAGCTTAATGTACCAAGAGACCCAGTACTTC
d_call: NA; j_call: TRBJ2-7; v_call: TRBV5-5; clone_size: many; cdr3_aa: CASSSRDFLYEQYF; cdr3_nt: TGTGCCAGCAGCTCCCGGGACTTTCTCTACGAGCAGTACTTC
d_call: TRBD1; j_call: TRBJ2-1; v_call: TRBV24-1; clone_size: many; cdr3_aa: CATSAPDRAMFSYNEQFF; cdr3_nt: TGTGCCACCAGTGCCCCGGACAGGGCCATGTTCTCCTACAATGAGCAGTTCTTC
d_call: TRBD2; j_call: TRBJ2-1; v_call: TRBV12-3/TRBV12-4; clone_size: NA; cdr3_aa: CASSRFSRLAGGPEQFF; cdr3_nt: TGTGCCAGCAGTCGTTTCTCCAGGCTAGCGGGGGGTCCTGAGCAGTTCTTC
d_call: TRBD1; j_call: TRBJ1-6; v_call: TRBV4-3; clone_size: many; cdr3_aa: CASSQDRPGGRTPLHF; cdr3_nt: TGCGCCAGCAGCCAAGATCGGCCAGGGGGGAGGACACCCCTCCACTTT
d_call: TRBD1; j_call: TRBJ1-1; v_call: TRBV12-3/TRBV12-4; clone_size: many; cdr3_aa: CASNQGAMNTEAFF; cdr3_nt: TGTGCCAGCAACCAGGGGGCTATGAACACTGAAGCTTTCTTT
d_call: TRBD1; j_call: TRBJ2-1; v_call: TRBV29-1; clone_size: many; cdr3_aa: CSVLRDRDNEQFF; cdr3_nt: TGCAGCGTCCTAAGGGACAGGGATAATGAGCAGTTCTTC
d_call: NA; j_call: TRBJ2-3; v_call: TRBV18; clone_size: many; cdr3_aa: CASSPPGGMRTDTQYF; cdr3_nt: TGTGCCAGCTCACCCCCTGGAGGGATGCGCACAGATACGCAGTATTTT
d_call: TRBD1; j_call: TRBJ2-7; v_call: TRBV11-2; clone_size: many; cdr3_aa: CASSLIAFNGQGNEQYF; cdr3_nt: TGTGCCAGCAGCTTAATTGCATTTAACGGACAGGGTAACGAGCAGTACTTC
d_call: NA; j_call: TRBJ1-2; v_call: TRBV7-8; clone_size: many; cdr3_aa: CASSPRDHGTNFYGYTF; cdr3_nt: TGTGCCAGCAGCCCTAGGGACCACGGGACAAACTTCTATGGCTACACCTTC
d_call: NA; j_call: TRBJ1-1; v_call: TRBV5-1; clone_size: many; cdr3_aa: CASRLGGGTEAFF; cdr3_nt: TGCGCCAGCCGCCTGGGGGGAGGCACTGAAGCTTTCTTT
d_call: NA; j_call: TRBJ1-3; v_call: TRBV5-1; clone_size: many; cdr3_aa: CASSLDPGPGSTIYF; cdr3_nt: TGCGCCAGCAGCTTGGATCCGGGCCCCGGGAGCACCATATATTTT
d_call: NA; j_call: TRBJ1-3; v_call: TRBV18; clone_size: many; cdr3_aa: CASSPKGLGNTIYF; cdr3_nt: TGTGCCAGCTCACCGAAGGGCCTTGGAAACACCATATATTTT
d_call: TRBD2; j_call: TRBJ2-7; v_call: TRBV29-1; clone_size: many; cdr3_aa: CSVEEGYERGPYEQYF; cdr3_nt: TGCAGCGTTGAAGAAGGTTACGAGCGGGGGCCCTACGAGCAGTACTTC
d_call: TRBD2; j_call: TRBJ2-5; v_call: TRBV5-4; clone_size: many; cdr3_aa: CASSFRLAAQETQYF; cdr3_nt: TGTGCCAGCAGCTTTCGACTAGCGGCCCAAGAGACCCAGTACTTC
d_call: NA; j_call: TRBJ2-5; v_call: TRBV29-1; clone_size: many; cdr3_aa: CSVAGKGGGSGETQYF; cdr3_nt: TGCAGCGTTGCAGGAAAGGGGGGAGGGTCCGGGGAGACCCAGTACTTC
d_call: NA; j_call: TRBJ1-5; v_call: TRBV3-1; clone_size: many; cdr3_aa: CASSQEGGIGPQHF; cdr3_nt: TGTGCCAGCAGCCAAGAAGGCGGGATTGGGCCCCAGCATTTT
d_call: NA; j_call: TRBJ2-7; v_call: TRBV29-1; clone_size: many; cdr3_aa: CSVGRSPYEQYF; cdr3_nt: TGCAGCGTTGGCAGATCTCCCTACGAGCAGTACTTC
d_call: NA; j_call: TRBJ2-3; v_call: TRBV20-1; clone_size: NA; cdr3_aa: CSARAREFGTDTQYF; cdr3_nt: TGCAGTGCTAGAGCGAGGGAGTTCGGCACAGATACGCAGTATTTT
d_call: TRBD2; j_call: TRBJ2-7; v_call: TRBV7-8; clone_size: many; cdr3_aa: CASSLLPLAGGRYEQYF; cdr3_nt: TGTGCCAGCAGCTTACTCCCTTTAGCGGGAGGGCGTTACGAGCAGTACTTC
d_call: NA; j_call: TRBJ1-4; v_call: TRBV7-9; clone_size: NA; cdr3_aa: CASSYTGGTNEKLFF; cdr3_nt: TGTGCCAGCAGCTACACGGGAGGAACTAATGAAAAACTGTTTTTT